The rows below give T cell receptor beta chains drawn from one sample of a study of a mutant IDH1 vaccine in newly diagnosed glioma. Libraries were prepared by immunoSEQ multiplex PCR; TCRdb keeps only in-frame clonotypes and omits some of them. The sample holds about 40,000 clones, roughly 90% seen once. Their specific antigens are unknown. This sample comprised PBMCs, obtained from a glioma patient whose treatment included an IDH1 peptide vaccine. These receptors were obtained from a man in his forties or fifties with glioma. CDR3s include the opening cysteine and the closing phenylalanine or tryptophan. D genes are given only for firm matches.

v_call: TRBV9
d_call: -
cdr3_length: 14
cdr3_aa: CASSGAGDGNTIYF

v_call: TRBV9
d_call: -
cdr3_length: 13
cdr3_aa: CASSLQDRNEQFF

v_call: TRBV7-9
d_call: TRBD1
cdr3_length: 15
cdr3_aa: CASSIGTGDNYGYTF

v_call: TRBV27
d_call: TRBD1
cdr3_length: 14
cdr3_aa: CASSSRQGTYEQYF

v_call: TRBV5-4
d_call: TRBD2
cdr3_length: 15
cdr3_aa: CASSLGGLADNEQFF

v_call: TRBV28
d_call: TRBD1
cdr3_length: 15
cdr3_aa: CASSFPGQGDEKLFF

v_call: TRBV30
d_call: TRBD2
cdr3_length: 14
cdr3_aa: CAWSVLAGGDEQYF

v_call: TRBV5-5
d_call: TRBD1
cdr3_length: 15
cdr3_aa: CASSSFVDRSLEQYF

v_call: TRBV15
d_call: -
cdr3_length: 14
cdr3_aa: CATSRDSLGTEAFF

v_call: TRBV7-3
d_call: -
cdr3_length: 13
cdr3_aa: CASSPRREETQYF

v_call: TRBV27
d_call: TRBD2
cdr3_length: 17
cdr3_aa: CASSLYPSGGNYNEQFF

v_call: TRBV19
d_call: -
cdr3_length: 14
cdr3_aa: CASSIVFATDTQYF

v_call: TRBV9
d_call: -
cdr3_length: 14
cdr3_aa: CASSFHGTPSEQYF

v_call: TRBV6-5
d_call: -
cdr3_length: 13
cdr3_aa: CASSGMRDHALHF

v_call: TRBV7-2
d_call: TRBD2
cdr3_length: 17
cdr3_aa: CASSLGAGTSVTDTQYF

v_call: TRBV15
d_call: -
cdr3_length: 15
cdr3_aa: CATSREGDGSYEQYF

v_call: TRBV7-9
d_call: TRBD1
cdr3_length: 16
cdr3_aa: CASSLDRGRGANVLTF

v_call: TRBV5-5
d_call: TRBD2
cdr3_length: 14
cdr3_aa: CASSLRGGEETQYF

v_call: TRBV7-2
d_call: -
cdr3_length: 14
cdr3_aa: CASSGGSAGNTIYF

v_call: TRBV7-9
d_call: -
cdr3_length: 14
cdr3_aa: CATGGRKDTGELFF

v_call: TRBV5-1
d_call: -
cdr3_length: 10
cdr3_aa: CASSGETQYF

v_call: TRBV30
d_call: -
cdr3_length: 13
cdr3_aa: CAWSSQRNTEAFF

v_call: TRBV19
d_call: TRBD1
cdr3_length: 17
cdr3_aa: CASSIRTGGGNNSPLHF

v_call: TRBV18
d_call: TRBD1
cdr3_length: 17
cdr3_aa: CASSPPNRGATNYGYTF

v_call: TRBV4-1
d_call: TRBD2
cdr3_length: 20
cdr3_aa: CASSQASILAGYSSTDTQYF

v_call: TRBV29-1
d_call: TRBD1
cdr3_length: 14
cdr3_aa: CSAVDRGAGEKLFF

v_call: TRBV11-2
d_call: -
cdr3_length: 16
cdr3_aa: CASSLALQVLEYEQYF

v_call: TRBV19
d_call: TRBD2
cdr3_length: 17
cdr3_aa: CASSIDGVAGGRNEQFF

v_call: TRBV19
d_call: -
cdr3_length: 13
cdr3_aa: CATQRGGRDGYTF

v_call: TRBV28
d_call: -
cdr3_length: 13
cdr3_aa: CASSLRDNSPLHF

v_call: TRBV5-1
d_call: TRBD2
cdr3_length: 18
cdr3_aa: CASSPGTSGSFFSYEQYF

v_call: TRBV28
d_call: TRBD1
cdr3_length: 16
cdr3_aa: CASRQTGGGSNQPQHF

v_call: TRBV4-2
d_call: -
cdr3_length: 12
cdr3_aa: CASSQDLHEQYF

v_call: TRBV6-4
d_call: -
cdr3_length: 13
cdr3_aa: CASSGTSYNEQFF

v_call: TRBV29-1
d_call: -
cdr3_length: 16
cdr3_aa: CSVVPSPGGLNQPQHF

v_call: TRBV27
d_call: -
cdr3_length: 17
cdr3_aa: CASRGLGTEPSNYGYTF

v_call: TRBV19
d_call: -
cdr3_length: 12
cdr3_aa: CATRDRTYEQYF

v_call: TRBV4-3
d_call: TRBD1
cdr3_length: 14
cdr3_aa: CASSFNRGSEKLFF

v_call: TRBV5-1
d_call: -
cdr3_length: 16
cdr3_aa: CASSLGLGQAGYEQYF

v_call: TRBV7-9
d_call: -
cdr3_length: 13
cdr3_aa: CASSAPTAPEQYF

v_call: TRBV19
d_call: -
cdr3_length: 16
cdr3_aa: CASSFQHGSRWTEAFF

v_call: TRBV11-2
d_call: -
cdr3_length: 14
cdr3_aa: CASSLAPTVPEAFF

v_call: TRBV15
d_call: TRBD1
cdr3_length: 15
cdr3_aa: CATSRTGSSGQPQHF

v_call: TRBV6-1
d_call: -
cdr3_length: 15
cdr3_aa: CASSASRGGRQPQHF

v_call: TRBV6-7
d_call: TRBD1
cdr3_length: 21
cdr3_aa: CASSYSTFSLGQGDSNQPQHF

v_call: TRBV4-3
d_call: -
cdr3_length: 15
cdr3_aa: CASSQSVDLGEKLFF

v_call: TRBV7-2
d_call: -
cdr3_length: 14
cdr3_aa: CASSLQVAKNIQYF

v_call: TRBV5-1
d_call: TRBD1
cdr3_length: 14
cdr3_aa: CASSLYRGNTEAFF

v_call: TRBV5-1
d_call: -
cdr3_length: 13
cdr3_aa: CASRPDPNEKLFF

v_call: TRBV10-3
d_call: -
cdr3_length: 17
cdr3_aa: CATRLGGRSDGSAEAFF

v_call: TRBV27
d_call: -
cdr3_length: 15
cdr3_aa: CASSLGVDAVGELFF

v_call: TRBV7-9
d_call: -
cdr3_length: 12
cdr3_aa: CASSLGHGELFF